These T cell receptor beta chains were read from a single sample in a study of cytotoxic CD8 clonotypes in ibrutinib-treated CLL. The protocol was immunoSEQ multiplex PCR, while the TCRdb copy is restricted to in-frame clones and leaves out a portion. The sample lists around 250,000 clones, roughly 70% seen once, with 15% in the top ten. The material was PBMCs, obtained after 24 months of ibrutinib treatment. The receptor source for this set is a human donor with chronic lymphocytic leukemia. Both conserved end residues are part of each CDR3.

cdr3_aa: CASRSIEGQNTEAFF
j_call: TRBJ1-1
v_call: TRBV6-5

cdr3_aa: CASSPQTGSLFEQYF
j_call: TRBJ2-7
v_call: TRBV4-1

cdr3_aa: CASSELAGGPTGELFF
j_call: TRBJ2-2
v_call: TRBV2

cdr3_aa: CASSLDPISGNTIYF
j_call: TRBJ1-3
v_call: TRBV7-2

cdr3_aa: CSATTQYF
j_call: TRBJ2-5
v_call: TRBV20-1

cdr3_aa: CASSPGQSGETQYF
j_call: TRBJ2-5
v_call: TRBV5-1

cdr3_aa: CASRSGTGRDTQYF
j_call: TRBJ2-3
v_call: TRBV19

cdr3_aa: CASSEWRDRAYNEQFF
j_call: TRBJ2-1
v_call: TRBV2

cdr3_aa: CASSPQGSDTGGETQYF
j_call: TRBJ2-5
v_call: TRBV5-1

cdr3_aa: CASSFQGAGANVLTF
j_call: TRBJ2-6
v_call: TRBV28

cdr3_aa: CASSSYDGYTF
j_call: TRBJ1-2
v_call: TRBV7-9

cdr3_aa: CASSFVGYGYTF
j_call: TRBJ1-2
v_call: TRBV28

cdr3_aa: CASSDRTSGSNEQYF
j_call: TRBJ2-7
v_call: TRBV7-2

cdr3_aa: CASSIDLNEAFF
j_call: TRBJ1-1
v_call: TRBV19

cdr3_aa: CASGEGTLNQPQHF
j_call: TRBJ1-5
v_call: TRBV6-1

cdr3_aa: CASSPVGQGYEQYF
j_call: TRBJ2-7
v_call: TRBV18

cdr3_aa: CASRTSGSYNEQFF
j_call: TRBJ2-1
v_call: TRBV6-5

cdr3_aa: CASSPGGDDGYTF
j_call: TRBJ1-2
v_call: TRBV18

cdr3_aa: CASSQDHGAQQPQHF
j_call: TRBJ1-5
v_call: TRBV4-1

cdr3_aa: CASSREAGGYGYTF
j_call: TRBJ1-2
v_call: TRBV27

cdr3_aa: CASSFQGGGEKLFF
j_call: TRBJ1-4
v_call: TRBV5-1

cdr3_aa: CASSLKRELSYNEQFF
j_call: TRBJ2-1
v_call: TRBV7-3